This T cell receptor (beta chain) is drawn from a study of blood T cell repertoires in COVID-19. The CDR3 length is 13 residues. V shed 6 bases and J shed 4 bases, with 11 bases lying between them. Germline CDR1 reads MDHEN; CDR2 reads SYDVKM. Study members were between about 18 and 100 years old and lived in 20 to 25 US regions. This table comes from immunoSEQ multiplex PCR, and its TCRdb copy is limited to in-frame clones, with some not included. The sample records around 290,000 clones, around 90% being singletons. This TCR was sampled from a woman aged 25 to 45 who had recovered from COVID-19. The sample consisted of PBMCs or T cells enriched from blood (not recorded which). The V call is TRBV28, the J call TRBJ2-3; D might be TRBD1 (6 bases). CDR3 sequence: CASRQGPADTQYF. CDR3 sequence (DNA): TGTGCCAGCAGACAGGGCCCCGCAGATACGCAGTATTTT.